A selection of T cell receptor beta chains follows, all from one sample in a study of blood T cell repertoires in COVID-19. TCRdb's table, derived via immunoSEQ multiplex PCR, lists solely in-frame clones and lacks some. This sample yields 85,000 to 90,000 clones, of which around 93% are seen a single time; about 2.5% belongs to the top ten. The sequenced sample was peripheral blood. These receptors originate from a human donor with active COVID-19. The donor label of this sample is uncertain. Both conserved end residues are trimmed from each CDR3. The order of the fields is CDR3 protein, J gene, V gene.

CDR3aa: ASSRPAGGANEQF
j_gene: TRBJ2-1
v_gene: TRBV11-1

CDR3aa: ASSRGISDTQY
j_gene: TRBJ2-3
v_gene: TRBV19

CDR3aa: ASSLDRDYEQY
j_gene: TRBJ2-7
v_gene: TRBV5-6

CDR3aa: ASGPSPVRLAPDTQY
j_gene: TRBJ2-3
v_gene: TRBV12-5

CDR3aa: ASSQDLEASGNEQF
j_gene: TRBJ2-1
v_gene: TRBV4-1

CDR3aa: ASSIEEFSNQPQH
j_gene: TRBJ1-5
v_gene: TRBV19

CDR3aa: ATSSFWTGKSGNTIY
j_gene: TRBJ1-3
v_gene: TRBV15

CDR3aa: ASSQDLGPSSTDTQY
j_gene: TRBJ2-3
v_gene: TRBV4-2

CDR3aa: ASSLTGRGSYEQY
j_gene: TRBJ2-7
v_gene: TRBV7-3

CDR3aa: ASSTRGEAGELF
j_gene: TRBJ2-2
v_gene: TRBV5-1

CDR3aa: ASSQVGLVTDTQY
j_gene: TRBJ2-3
v_gene: TRBV4-2

CDR3aa: ASRGPSSRGEDTEAF
j_gene: TRBJ1-1
v_gene: TRBV28

CDR3aa: ASSLLGQGDTEAF
j_gene: TRBJ1-1
v_gene: TRBV5-1